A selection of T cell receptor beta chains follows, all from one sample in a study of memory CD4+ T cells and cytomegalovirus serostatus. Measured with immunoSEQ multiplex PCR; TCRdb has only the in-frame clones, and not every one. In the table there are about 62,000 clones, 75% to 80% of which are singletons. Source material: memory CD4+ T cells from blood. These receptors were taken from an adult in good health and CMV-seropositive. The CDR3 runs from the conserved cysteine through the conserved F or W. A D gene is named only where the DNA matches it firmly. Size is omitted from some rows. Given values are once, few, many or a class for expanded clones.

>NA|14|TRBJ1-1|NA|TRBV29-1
CSVAQDRLNTEAFF
TGCAGCGTGGCCCAGGACAGATTGAACACTGAAGCTTTCTTT
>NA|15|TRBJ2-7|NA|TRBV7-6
CASSPRGPPLNEQYF
TGTGCCAGCAGCCCTCGAGGACCCCCGCTGAACGAGCAGTACTTC
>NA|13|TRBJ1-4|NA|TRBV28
CASRGYGNEKLFF
TGTGCCAGTAGGGGTTACGGAAATGAAAAACTGTTTTTT
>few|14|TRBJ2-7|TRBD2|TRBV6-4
CASSQIAGALEQYF
TGTGCCAGCAGTCAAATAGCGGGAGCCCTCGAGCAGTACTTC
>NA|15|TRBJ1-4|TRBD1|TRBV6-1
CASSEVGQGREKLFF
TGTGCCAGCAGTGAAGTCGGACAGGGACGAGAAAAACTGTTTTTT
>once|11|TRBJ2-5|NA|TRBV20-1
CSAIRRETQYF
TGCAGTGCTATCCGGAGAGAGACCCAGTACTTC
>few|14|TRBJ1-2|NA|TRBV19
CASSPGKANYGYTF
TGTGCCAGTAGCCCGGGTAAAGCTAACTATGGCTACACCTTC
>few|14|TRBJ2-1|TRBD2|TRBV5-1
CASSTGLVYNEQFF
TGCGCCAGCAGCACGGGACTAGTCTACAATGAGCAGTTCTTC
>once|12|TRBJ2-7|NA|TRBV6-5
CASRDRTYEQYF
TGTGCCAGCAGAGATCGGACCTACGAGCAGTACTTC
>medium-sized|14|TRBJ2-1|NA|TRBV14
CASSQGRQANEQFF
TGTGCCAGCAGCCAAGGCCGGCAAGCCAATGAGCAGTTCTTC
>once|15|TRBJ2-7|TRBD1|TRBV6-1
CASSELTGAPVEQYF
TGTGCCAGCAGTGAACTGACAGGGGCCCCGGTCGAGCAGTACTTC
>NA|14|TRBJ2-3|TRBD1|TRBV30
CARRGGLSTDTQYF
TGTGCCCGGCGAGGGGGCCTGAGCACAGATACGCAGTATTTT
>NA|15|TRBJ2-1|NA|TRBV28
CASSLAGAVGNEQFF
TGTGCCAGCAGTTTAGCAGGGGCGGTTGGAAATGAGCAGTTCTTC
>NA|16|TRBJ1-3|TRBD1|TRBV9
CASSVAGTGTGNTIYF
TGTGCCAGCAGCGTAGCTGGGACAGGGACTGGAAACACCATATATTTT
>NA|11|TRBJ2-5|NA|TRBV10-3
CAISVKETQYF
TGTGCCATCAGTGTAAAGGAGACCCAGTACTTC
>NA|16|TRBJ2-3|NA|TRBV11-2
CASSLVAGATTDTQYF
TGTGCCAGCAGCTTAGTGGCGGGGGCTACCACAGATACGCAGTATTTT
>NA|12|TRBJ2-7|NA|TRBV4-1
CASSPLRYEQYF
TGCGCCAGCAGCCCGCTTCGCTACGAGCAGTACTTC
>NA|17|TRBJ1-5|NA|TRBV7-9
CASSPGGWGYSNQPQHF
TGTGCCAGCAGCCCTGGGGGTTGGGGGTATAGCAATCAGCCCCAGCATTTT
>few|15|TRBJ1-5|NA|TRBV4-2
CASSLQRPFEEPQHF
TGTGCCAGCAGCCTTCAGCGTCCATTCGAGGAGCCCCAGCATTTT
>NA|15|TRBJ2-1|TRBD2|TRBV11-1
CASSFSGGFYNEQFF
TGTGCCAGCAGCTTCAGCGGGGGCTTTTACAATGAGCAGTTCTTC
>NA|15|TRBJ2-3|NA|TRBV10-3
CAIRDMGGSTDTQYF
TGTGCCATCAGGGATATGGGCGGGAGCACAGATACGCAGTATTTT
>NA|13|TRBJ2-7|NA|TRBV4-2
CASSRTSTYEQYF
TGTGCCAGCAGCCGTACTAGCACGTACGAGCAGTACTTC
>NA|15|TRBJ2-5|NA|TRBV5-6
CASSRVPGLKETQYF
TGTGCCAGCAGCAGAGTGCCGGGACTTAAAGAGACCCAGTACTTC
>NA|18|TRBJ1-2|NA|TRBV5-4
CASSLAWQGRGRAYGYTF
TGTGCCAGCAGCTTGGCCTGGCAGGGGAGGGGTAGGGCCTATGGCTACACCTTC
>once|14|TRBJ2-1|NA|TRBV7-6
CASSFFLTGNEQFF
TGTGCCAGCAGCTTTTTTTTGACTGGGAATGAGCAGTTCTTC
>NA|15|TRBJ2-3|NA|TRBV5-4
CASSLDQGPADTQYF
TGTGCCAGCAGCTTGGACCAGGGGCCTGCAGATACGCAGTATTTT
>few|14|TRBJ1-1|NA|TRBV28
CASSLSSWNTEAFF
TGTGCCAGCAGTTTAAGCTCCTGGAACACTGAAGCTTTCTTT
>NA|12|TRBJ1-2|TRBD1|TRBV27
CASSGTGGGYTF
TGTGCCAGCAGTGGTACAGGGGGCGGCTACACCTTC
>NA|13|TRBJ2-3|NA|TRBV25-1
CASTPRTTSTQYF
TGTGCCAGCACCCCTCGGACTACCTCTACGCAGTATTTT
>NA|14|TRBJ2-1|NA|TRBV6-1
CASSEYLENSEQFF
TGTGCCAGCAGTGAATACCTAGAAAACAGTGAGCAGTTCTTC
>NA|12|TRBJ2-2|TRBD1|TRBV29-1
CSVGQGFGELFF
TGCAGCGTGGGACAGGGGTTCGGGGAGCTGTTTTTT
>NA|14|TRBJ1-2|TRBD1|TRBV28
CASSLLGGGYGYTF
TGTGCCAGCAGTTTACTAGGGGGCGGCTATGGCTACACCTTC
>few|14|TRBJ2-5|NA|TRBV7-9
CATSPRGAWETQYF
TGTGCCACTTCCCCCCGGGGGGCCTGGGAGACCCAGTACTTC
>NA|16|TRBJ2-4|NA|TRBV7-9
CASSRPYRDSKNIQYF
TGTGCCAGCAGTCGACCTTACAGGGACTCCAAAAACATTCAGTACTTC
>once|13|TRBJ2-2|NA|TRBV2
CASMAGRTGELFF
TGTGCCAGCATGGCGGGGCGCACCGGGGAGCTGTTTTTT
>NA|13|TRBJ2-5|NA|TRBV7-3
CASSPGRDETQYF
TGTGCCAGCAGCCCCGGGCGGGATGAGACCCAGTACTTC
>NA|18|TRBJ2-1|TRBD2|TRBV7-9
CASSLTGTSGRARNEQFF
TGTGCCAGCAGCTTAACCGGGACTAGCGGGCGGGCCCGCAATGAGCAGTTCTTC
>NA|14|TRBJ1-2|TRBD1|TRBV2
CASSEQGQGNGYTF
TGTGCCAGCAGTGAACAGGGACAGGGGAATGGCTACACCTTC
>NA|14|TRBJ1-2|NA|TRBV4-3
CASSQDNKGRGYTF
TGCGCCAGCAGCCAAGATAATAAAGGGCGTGGCTACACCTTC
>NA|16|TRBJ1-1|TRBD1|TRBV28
CASSFTGYRGRTEAFF
TGTGCCAGCAGTTTTACTGGATACAGGGGGAGGACTGAAGCTTTCTTT
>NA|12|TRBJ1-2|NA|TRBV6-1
CASRGTPGSYTF
TGTGCCAGTAGAGGTACACCAGGGAGCTACACCTTC
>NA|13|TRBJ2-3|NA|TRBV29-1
CSVESPSTDTQYF
TGCAGCGTTGAATCCCCTAGCACAGATACGCAGTATTTT
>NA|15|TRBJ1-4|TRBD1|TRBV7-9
CASSLGGQINEKLFF
TGTGCCAGCAGCCTCGGGGGACAGATCAATGAAAAACTGTTTTTT
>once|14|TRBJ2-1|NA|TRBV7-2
CASSRNPGYNEQFF
TGTGCCAGCAGCCGAAACCCAGGATACAATGAGCAGTTCTTC
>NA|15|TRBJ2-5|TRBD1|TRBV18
CASSPQKQGWETQYF
TGTGCCAGCTCACCACAGAAACAGGGGTGGGAGACCCAGTACTTC